The T cell receptor (beta chain) under discussion was sequenced for a study of cytomegalovirus exposure and HLA in healthy donors. Only a few counts were recorded for this clone. 13 Jbeta primers and 60 Vbeta primers were used for the PCR. Repertoires were generated with immunoSEQ multiplex PCR, while TCRdb's copy carries only in-frame clones and drops some. The data show around 200,000 clones, approximately 83% seen once. The ends lost 0 bases at V and 1 base at J; junction bases unmatched: 12. Germline CDR1 reads SGHNT; CDR2 reads YYREEE (reference sequence). The CDR3 runs to 19 residues. The chain joins TRBV5-4 to TRBJ1-1; 10 bases align to TRBD1. This clonotype was sampled from a woman between 45 and 60 years old in good health and CMV-seropositive. Sequencing used PBMCs. CDR3 nucleotide sequence: TGTGCCAGCAGCTTGGGGTTAGGGGACAGGGGCATAAGGAACACTGAAGCTTTCTTT. This encodes CASSLGLGDRGIRNTEAFF.